Below, one T cell receptor beta chain is given with its context. This CDR3 is built from 13 residues. Germline CDR1 and CDR2: LNHDA and SQIVND (reference sequence). V gave up 5 bases and J gave up 0 bases, with 7 bases separating them. The sample is drawn from a study of CD8 T cells in Susac syndrome. The RNA, about 0.5 to 1 ug, was put through reverse transcription using random hexamers. An immunoSEQ multiplex PCR amplified TCR beta CDR3 over 54 Vbeta and 13 Jbeta. From the immunoSEQ multiplex PCR reads, TCRdb called clonotypes with MiXCR, one entry per CDR3 protein. This sample has fewer than 350,000 distinct CDR3 sequences, with around 92% found just once. The sequenced target, TCR beta, came from blood CD8+ and CD4+ T cells. The patients serving as multiple sclerosis controls were treatment-naive. They had stable or active relapsing-remitting disease and fulfilled revised McDonald criteria.

The sequenced material came from CD4+ T cells from PBMCs. The TCR comes from a human donor with multiple sclerosis. The chain uses TRBV19 and TRBJ1-1, with no clear D. The CDR3 DNA reads TGTGCCAGTAGTTTCGCGGTGAACACTGAAGCTTTCTTT. Residues: CASSFAVNTEAFF.